This T cell receptor beta chain was recovered during a study of shared clonotypes between healthy human individuals. Study-wide context: The donor group consisted of two women and three men, aged 18 to 49.

Trimming took 8 bases from V and 4 from J, leaving 6 bases between them. Germline CDR1 SGHAT, CDR2 FQDESV (reference sequence). The length of the CDR3 is 11 residues. Clones were read by immunoSEQ multiplex PCR, and TCRdb kept only the in-frame ones, dropping some. The data hold roughly 520,000 clones, with roughly 95% observed a single time. Donors, without exception, were Caucasian adults residing in Nashville, Tennessee. A CD45RA-negative memory subset and a CD45RA+ naive subset were separated from the CD4+ cells. The sequence came from a woman in her 30s in good health. The chain joins TRBV11-1 to TRBJ2-1; D remains unclear. What was sequenced was naive CD4+ T cells sorted from blood. As for subset: CD45RA+ positively selected. The CDR3: CASEKYNEQFF. In DNA form, the CDR3 reads TGTGCCAGCGAGAAATACAATGAGCAGTTCTTC.